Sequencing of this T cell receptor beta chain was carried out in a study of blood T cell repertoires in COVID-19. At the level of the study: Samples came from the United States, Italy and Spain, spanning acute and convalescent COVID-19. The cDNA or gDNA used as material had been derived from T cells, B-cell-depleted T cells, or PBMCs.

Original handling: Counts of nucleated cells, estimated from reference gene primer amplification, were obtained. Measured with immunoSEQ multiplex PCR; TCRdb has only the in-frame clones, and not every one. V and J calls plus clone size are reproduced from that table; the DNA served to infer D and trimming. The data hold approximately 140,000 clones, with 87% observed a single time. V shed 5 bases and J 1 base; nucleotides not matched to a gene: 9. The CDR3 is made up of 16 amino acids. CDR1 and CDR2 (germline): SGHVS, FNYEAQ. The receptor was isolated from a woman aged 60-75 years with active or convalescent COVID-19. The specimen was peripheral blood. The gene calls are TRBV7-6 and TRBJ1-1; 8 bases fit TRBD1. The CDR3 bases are TGTGCCAGCAGCACCCGTGACAGGGGCCAGAACACTGAAGCTTTCTTT. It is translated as CASSTRDRGQNTEAFF.